The sequence of this TCR beta chain was determined in a study of patients and donors after allogeneic stem cell transplantation. This clonotype was counted between two and nine times. The germline V gene has CDR1 KGHSH and CDR2 LQKENI. This CDR3 contains 14 residues. V was trimmed by 3 bases and J by 7 bases, leaving 13 bases between them. TCRdb re-called the RT-PCR reads through MiXCR, storing one row per CDR3 protein. The sample consists of 800,000 to 1,000,000 distinct CDR3 sequences, more than 15% of them appearing once. The chain uses TRBV18 and TRBJ2-1; D remains ambiguous. The sequenced sample consisted of blood, either unsorted or a sorted T cell fraction (not recorded which). The TCR originated in a human donor who was either an allogeneic HSCT recipient or a stem cell or donor lymphocyte infusion donor (not recorded which). It is not recorded whose cells these are; they may come from a transplant donor. As DNA, the CDR3 is TGTGCCAGCTCACCCCAGTGGGGTTTGAATGAGCAGTTCTTC. It codes for CASSPQWGLNEQFF.